Listed below are T cell receptor beta chains from one sample, sequenced in a study of blood T cell repertoires in COVID-19. Measured with immunoSEQ multiplex PCR; TCRdb has only the in-frame clones, and not every one. The sample records under 250,000 clones, 85% to 90% being singletons. The specimen was peripheral blood. These receptors were taken from a man in his fifties with COVID-19, enrolled during active disease. The CDR3 runs from the conserved cysteine through the conserved F or W. D genes are given only for firm matches. Not every row has a clone size; where given, it reads once, few, many or a size class.

v_call: TRBV6-1
d_call: TRBD2
clone_size: NA
j_call: TRBJ2-7
cdr3_nt: TGTGCCAGCAGTGAAATTGAAGGGACTAGCGGCTACGAGCAGTACTTC
cdr3_aa: CASSEIEGTSGYEQYF

v_call: TRBV9
d_call: TRBD2
clone_size: once
j_call: TRBJ2-7
cdr3_nt: TGTGCCAGCAGCCAAGGGTCTAGCGGGGGCCTCTACGAGCAGTACTTC
cdr3_aa: CASSQGSSGGLYEQYF

v_call: TRBV29-1
d_call: TRBD1
clone_size: NA
j_call: TRBJ2-7
cdr3_nt: TGCAGCGTTGTTAGGGTACCGGGACAGGATTGGGACTTAACGCCCTACGAGCAGTACTTC
cdr3_aa: CSVVRVPGQDWDLTPYEQYF

v_call: TRBV27
d_call: TRBD1
clone_size: NA
j_call: TRBJ1-4
cdr3_nt: TGTGCCCGGGACAGGGGGCGGGCTGAAAAACTGTTTTTT
cdr3_aa: CARDRGRAEKLFF

v_call: TRBV29-1
d_call: NA
clone_size: NA
j_call: TRBJ2-5
cdr3_nt: TGCAGCGTTGTGGTGAGGGGGGGAGAGACCCAGTACTTC
cdr3_aa: CSVVVRGGETQYF

v_call: TRBV5-1
d_call: NA
clone_size: NA
j_call: TRBJ2-1
cdr3_nt: TGCGCCAGCAGCTTGTTGGGAGATACCTACAATGAGCAGTTCTTC
cdr3_aa: CASSLLGDTYNEQFF

v_call: TRBV4-1
d_call: TRBD1
clone_size: few
j_call: TRBJ2-7
cdr3_nt: TGCGCCAGCAGCCAAGGTCCGGGCGACAGGGTCGACGAGCAGTACTTC
cdr3_aa: CASSQGPGDRVDEQYF

v_call: TRBV10-3
d_call: TRBD1
clone_size: NA
j_call: TRBJ2-7
cdr3_nt: TGTGCCATCAGTGACGACAGGGACTCCTACGAGCAGTACTTC
cdr3_aa: CAISDDRDSYEQYF

v_call: TRBV16
d_call: TRBD1
clone_size: NA
j_call: TRBJ2-2
cdr3_nt: TGTGCCAGCAGTCAAACCGGGACAGGGGACACCGGGGAGCTGTTTTTT
cdr3_aa: CASSQTGTGDTGELFF

v_call: TRBV6-2/TRBV6-3
d_call: TRBD1
clone_size: NA
j_call: TRBJ1-1
cdr3_nt: TGTGCCAGCAGTTATCGGTCCAGGGGGTACACTGAAGCTTTCTTT
cdr3_aa: CASSYRSRGYTEAFF

v_call: TRBV5-8
d_call: TRBD1
clone_size: few
j_call: TRBJ2-7
cdr3_nt: TGTGCCAGCAGCTTGCCGAGACAGGGGTCCCGCGAGCAGTACTTC
cdr3_aa: CASSLPRQGSREQYF

v_call: TRBV7-8
d_call: NA
clone_size: NA
j_call: TRBJ1-5
cdr3_nt: TGTGCCAGCAGCTTAGCGGGGGGGGGATTCGGAACCAGCAATCAGCCCCAGCATTTT
cdr3_aa: CASSLAGGGFGTSNQPQHF

v_call: TRBV7-9
d_call: NA
clone_size: once
j_call: TRBJ1-4
cdr3_nt: TGTGCCAGCAGCCCGACTGGGTCTGGGGCCGGTGAAAAACTGTTTTTT
cdr3_aa: CASSPTGSGAGEKLFF

v_call: TRBV7-8
d_call: NA
clone_size: NA
j_call: TRBJ1-3
cdr3_nt: TGTGCCAGCAGCCCCCCCAAAAACACCATATATTTT
cdr3_aa: CASSPPKNTIYF

v_call: TRBV28
d_call: NA
clone_size: NA
j_call: TRBJ1-4
cdr3_nt: TGTGCCAGCAGTTCCAGGATATCGTCAGGAAATGAAAAACTGTTTTTT
cdr3_aa: CASSSRISSGNEKLFF

v_call: TRBV6-5
d_call: NA
clone_size: few
j_call: TRBJ1-2
cdr3_nt: TGTGCCAGCAGTCTACAGGGCCTCAATGGCTACACCTTC
cdr3_aa: CASSLQGLNGYTF

v_call: TRBV9
d_call: NA
clone_size: NA
j_call: TRBJ2-3
cdr3_nt: TGTGCCAGCACTCGGGACTCATACACAGATACGCAGTATTTT
cdr3_aa: CASTRDSYTDTQYF

v_call: TRBV7-8
d_call: TRBD1
clone_size: NA
j_call: TRBJ2-7
cdr3_nt: TGTGCCAGCAGCTTAGCGACAGGGAGACCCTACGAGCAGTACTTC
cdr3_aa: CASSLATGRPYEQYF

v_call: TRBV18
d_call: NA
clone_size: NA
j_call: TRBJ2-7
cdr3_nt: TGTGCCAGCTCACCCGTTTTGAGGGCCACCTACGAGCAGTACTTC
cdr3_aa: CASSPVLRATYEQYF

v_call: TRBV7-8
d_call: NA
clone_size: NA
j_call: TRBJ2-5
cdr3_nt: TGTGCCAGCAGCTTGTGGTCGTCCTCACTCCGGGGGGCCCAAGAGACCCAGTACTTC
cdr3_aa: CASSLWSSSLRGAQETQYF